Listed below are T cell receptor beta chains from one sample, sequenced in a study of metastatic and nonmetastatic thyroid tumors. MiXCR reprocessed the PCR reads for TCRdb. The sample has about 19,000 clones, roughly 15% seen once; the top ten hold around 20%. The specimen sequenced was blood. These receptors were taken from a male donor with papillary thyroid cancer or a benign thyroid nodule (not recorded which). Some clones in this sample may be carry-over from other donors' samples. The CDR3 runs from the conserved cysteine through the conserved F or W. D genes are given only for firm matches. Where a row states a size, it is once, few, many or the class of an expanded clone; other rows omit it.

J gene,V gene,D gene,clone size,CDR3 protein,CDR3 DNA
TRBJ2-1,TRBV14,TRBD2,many,CASSPILAGRRNEQFF,TGTGCCAGCAGCCCCATACTAGCGGGGAGAAGGAATGAGCAGTTCTTC
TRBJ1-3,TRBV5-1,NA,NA,CASSLGASSGNTIYF,TGCGCCAGCAGCTTGGGGGCCAGCTCTGGAAACACCATATATTTT
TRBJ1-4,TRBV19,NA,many,CASSVGRENEKLFF,TGTGCCAGTAGTGTCGGCAGGGAAAACGAAAAACTGTTTTTT
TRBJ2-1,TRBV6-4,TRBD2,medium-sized,CASSDSTSGSNEQFF,TGTGCCAGCAGTGACTCGACTAGCGGGAGCAATGAGCAGTTCTTC
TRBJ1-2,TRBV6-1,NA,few,CASSESSVYGGYTF,TGTGCCAGCAGTGAATCGTCTGTCTATGGCGGCTACACCTTC
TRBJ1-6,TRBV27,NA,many,CASRPSIWGRLNSPLHF,TGTGCCAGTCGGCCATCTATTTGGGGGCGCCTTAATTCACCCCTCCACTTT
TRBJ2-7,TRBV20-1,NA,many,CSAERWEQYF,TGCAGTGCGGAACGTTGGGAGCAGTACTTC
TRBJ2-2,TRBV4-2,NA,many,CASSQDNEGLALNTGELFF,TGTGCCAGCAGCCAAGATAATGAGGGCCTAGCGCTCAACACCGGGGAGCTGTTTTTT
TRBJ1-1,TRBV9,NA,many,CASSAAGTEAFF,TGTGCCAGCAGCGCCGCCGGGACAGAAGCTTTCTTT
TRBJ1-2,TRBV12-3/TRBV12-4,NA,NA,CASSVGTNFYGYTF,TGTGCCAGTAGTGTAGGCACGAATTTCTATGGCTACACCTTC
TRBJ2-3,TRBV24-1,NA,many,CAIGGLGTDTQYF,TGTGCCATCGGAGGCCTAGGCACAGATACGCAGTATTTT
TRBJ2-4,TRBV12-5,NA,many,CASGLGIGKNIQYF,TGTGCTAGTGGTTTGGGGATTGGCAAAAACATTCAGTACTTC
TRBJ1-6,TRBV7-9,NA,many,CASSLPGVNSPLHF,TGTGCCAGCAGCCTACCCGGGGTTAATTCACCCCTCCACTTT
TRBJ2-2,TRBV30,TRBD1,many,CAWSSRGLHTGELFF,TGTGCCTGGAGCTCGAGGGGGCTACACACCGGGGAGCTGTTTTTT
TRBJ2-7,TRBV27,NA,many,CASSALPGQGGSHEQYF,TGTGCCAGCAGTGCTTTGCCAGGGCAGGGAGGCTCCCACGAGCAGTACTTC
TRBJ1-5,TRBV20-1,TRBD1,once,CSASPSTGVGNQPQHF,TGCAGTGCTAGCCCTTCAACAGGGGTCGGCAATCAGCCCCAGCATTTT
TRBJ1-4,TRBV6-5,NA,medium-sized,CASSYSQGRKLFF,TGTGCCAGCAGTTACTCTCAGGGGAGAAAACTGTTTTTT
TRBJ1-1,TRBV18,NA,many,CATSLGGSNTEAFF,TGTGCCACCTCCCTCGGAGGCAGCAACACTGAGGCTTTCTTT
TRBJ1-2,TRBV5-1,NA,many,CASSLWAEAINYGYTF,TGCGCCAGCAGCTTGTGGGCAGAGGCCATTAACTATGGCTACACCTTC
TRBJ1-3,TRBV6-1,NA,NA,CASSGSSTRNSGNTIYF,TGTGCCAGCAGTGGCTCATCAACAAGAAACTCTGGAAACACCATATATTTT
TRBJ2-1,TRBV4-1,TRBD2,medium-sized,CASSQDKGTSGNEQFF,TGCGCCAGCAGCCAAGATAAGGGGACTAGCGGCAATGAGCAGTTCTTC
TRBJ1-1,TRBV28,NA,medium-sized,CASRGTLNTEAFF,TGTGCCAGCAGAGGGACCCTGAACACTGAAGCTTTCTTT
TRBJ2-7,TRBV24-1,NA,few,CATSDSHSRGHEQYF,TGTGCCACCAGTGACTCACACTCTAGAGGGCACGAGCAGTACTTC
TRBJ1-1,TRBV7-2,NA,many,CASRLQGNTEAFF,TGTGCCAGCAGACTCCAGGGGAACACTGAAGCTTTCTTT
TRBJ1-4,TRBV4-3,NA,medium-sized,CASSQVDLWGAEKLFF,TGCGCCAGCAGCCAAGTTGATCTTTGGGGGGCTGAAAAACTGTTTTTT
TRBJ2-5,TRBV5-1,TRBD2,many,CASSSTGGALETQYF,TGCGCCAGCAGCTCAACCGGGGGGGCGCTAGAGACCCAGTACTTC
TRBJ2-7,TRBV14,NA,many,CASSQDYGPEGYEQYF,TGTGCCAGCAGCCAAGATTACGGCCCCGAGGGGTACGAGCAGTACTTC
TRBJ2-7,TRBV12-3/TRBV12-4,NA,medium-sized,CASRGPTDYEQYF,TGTGCCAGCAGAGGCCCTACCGACTACGAGCAGTACTTC
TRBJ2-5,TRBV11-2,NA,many,CASSLRTDKETQYF,TGTGCCAGCAGCCTTCGGACGGATAAAGAGACCCAGTACTTC
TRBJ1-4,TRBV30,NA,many,CAWSVPEKGDEKLFF,TGTGCCTGGAGTGTCCCGGAGAAAGGTGATGAAAAACTGTTTTTT
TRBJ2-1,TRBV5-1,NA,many,CASCADSSYNEQFF,TGCGCCAGCTGCGCGGACAGCTCCTACAATGAGCAGTTCTTC
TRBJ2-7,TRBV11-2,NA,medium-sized,CASSWDTGLYEQYF,TGTGCCAGCAGCTGGGACACAGGTCTCTACGAGCAGTACTTC
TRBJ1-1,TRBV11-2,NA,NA,CASSVGFEAFF,TGTGCCAGCAGCGTAGGATTTGAAGCTTTCTTT
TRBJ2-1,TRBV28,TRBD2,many,CASTELAGTTNEQFF,TGTGCCAGCACCGAACTAGCCGGGACTACCAATGAGCAGTTCTTC
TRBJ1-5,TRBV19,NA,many,CASSIDQYSNQPQHF,TGTGCCAGTAGTATAGACCAATATAGCAATCAGCCCCAGCATTTT
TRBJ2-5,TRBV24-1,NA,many,CATSDGLHPGETQYF,TGTGCCACCAGTGATGGTCTTCATCCGGGTGAGACCCAGTACTTC
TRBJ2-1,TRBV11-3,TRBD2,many,CASSQVRTSGRANEQFF,TGTGCCAGCAGTCAAGTCCGAACTAGCGGGAGGGCCAATGAGCAGTTCTTC
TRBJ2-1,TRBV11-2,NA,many,CASSVGQTFYNEQFF,TGTGCCAGCAGCGTAGGACAGACTTTTTACAATGAGCAGTTCTTC
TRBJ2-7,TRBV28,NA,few,CASTGSTYEQYF,TGTGCCAGCACCGGGAGTACCTACGAGCAGTACTTC
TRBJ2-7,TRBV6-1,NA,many,CASSWGFYEQYF,TGTGCCAGCAGTTGGGGATTCTACGAGCAGTACTTC
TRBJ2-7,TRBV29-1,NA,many,CSVLLQGPYEQYF,TGCAGCGTTTTATTACAGGGACCCTACGAGCAGTACTTC
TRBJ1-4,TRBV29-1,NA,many,CSVGRSTNEKLFF,TGCAGCGTTGGTCGCTCAACTAATGAAAAACTGTTTTTT